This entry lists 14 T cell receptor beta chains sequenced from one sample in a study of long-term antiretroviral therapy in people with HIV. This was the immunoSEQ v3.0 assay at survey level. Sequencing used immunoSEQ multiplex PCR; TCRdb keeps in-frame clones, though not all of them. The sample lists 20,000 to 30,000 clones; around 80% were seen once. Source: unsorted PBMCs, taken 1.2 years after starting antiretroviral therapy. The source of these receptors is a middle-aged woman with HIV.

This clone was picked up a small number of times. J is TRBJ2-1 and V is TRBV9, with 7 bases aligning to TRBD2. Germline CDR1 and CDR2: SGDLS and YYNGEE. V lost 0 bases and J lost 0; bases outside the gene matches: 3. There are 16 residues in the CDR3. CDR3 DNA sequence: TGTGCCAGCAGCGTAGACCCTAGCGGCTCCTACAATGAGCAGTTCTTC. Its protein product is CASSVDPSGSYNEQFF.

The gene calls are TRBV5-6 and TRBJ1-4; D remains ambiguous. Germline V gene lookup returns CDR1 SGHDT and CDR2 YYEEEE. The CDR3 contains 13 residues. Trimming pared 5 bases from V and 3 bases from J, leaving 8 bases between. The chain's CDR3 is CASRSWANEKLFF. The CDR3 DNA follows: TGTGCCAGCAGATCCTGGGCTAATGAAAAACTGTTTTTT.

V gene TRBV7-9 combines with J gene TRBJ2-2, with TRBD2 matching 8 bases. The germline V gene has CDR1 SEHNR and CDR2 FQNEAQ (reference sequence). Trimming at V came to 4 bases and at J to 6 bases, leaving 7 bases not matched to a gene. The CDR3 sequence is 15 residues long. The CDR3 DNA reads TGTGCCAGCAGCTCGTTAGCGGGAATCGCCGGGGAGCTGTTTTTT. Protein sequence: CASSSLAGIAGELFF.

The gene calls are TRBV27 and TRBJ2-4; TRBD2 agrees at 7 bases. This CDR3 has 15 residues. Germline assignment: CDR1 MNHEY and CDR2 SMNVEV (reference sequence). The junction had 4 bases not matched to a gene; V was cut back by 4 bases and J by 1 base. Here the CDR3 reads CASSWASGAKNIQYF. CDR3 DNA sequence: TGTGCCAGCAGTTGGGCTAGCGGTGCCAAAAACATTCAGTACTTC.

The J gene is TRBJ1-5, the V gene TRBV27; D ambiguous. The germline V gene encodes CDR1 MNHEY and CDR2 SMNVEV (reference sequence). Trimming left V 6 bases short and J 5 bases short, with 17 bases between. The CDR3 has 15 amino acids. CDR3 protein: CASSFAGNVDQPQHF. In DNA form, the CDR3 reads TGTGCCAGCAGCTTCGCGGGGAACGTGGATCAGCCCCAGCATTTT.

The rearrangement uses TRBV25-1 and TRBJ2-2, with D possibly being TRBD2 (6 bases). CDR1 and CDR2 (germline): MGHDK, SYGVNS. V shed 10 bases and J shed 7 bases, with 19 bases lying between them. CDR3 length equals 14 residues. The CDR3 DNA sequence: TGTGCCACCAGGGACGGGAGTTCTAGCGGGGAGCTGTTTTTT. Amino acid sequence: CATRDGSSSGELFF.

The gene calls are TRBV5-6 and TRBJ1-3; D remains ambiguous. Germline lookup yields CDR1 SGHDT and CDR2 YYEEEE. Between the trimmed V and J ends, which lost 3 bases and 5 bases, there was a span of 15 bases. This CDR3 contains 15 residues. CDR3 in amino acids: CASSSRSDERNTIYF. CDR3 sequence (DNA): TGTGCCAGCAGCTCCAGATCGGACGAGAGAAACACCATATATTTT.

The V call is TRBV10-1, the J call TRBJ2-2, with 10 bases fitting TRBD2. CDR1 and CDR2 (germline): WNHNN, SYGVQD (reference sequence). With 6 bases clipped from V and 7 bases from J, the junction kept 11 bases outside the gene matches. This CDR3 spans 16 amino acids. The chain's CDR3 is CASSKSGGAFSGELFF. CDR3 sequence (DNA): TGCGCCAGCAGCAAGAGCGGGGGGGCCTTTAGCGGGGAGCTGTTTTTT.

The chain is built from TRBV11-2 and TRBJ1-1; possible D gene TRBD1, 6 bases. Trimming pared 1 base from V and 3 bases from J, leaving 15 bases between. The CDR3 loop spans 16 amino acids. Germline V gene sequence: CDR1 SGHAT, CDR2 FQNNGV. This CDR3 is CASSLGRGRGYTEAFF. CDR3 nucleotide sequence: TGTGCCAGCAGCTTAGGGCGGGGCAGGGGTTACACTGAAGCTTTCTTT.

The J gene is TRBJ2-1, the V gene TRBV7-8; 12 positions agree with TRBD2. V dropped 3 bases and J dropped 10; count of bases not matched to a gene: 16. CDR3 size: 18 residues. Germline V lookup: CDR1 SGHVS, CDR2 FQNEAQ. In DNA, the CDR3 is TGTGCCAGCAGCTTGGCGGCGCCCCTAGCGGGGGGGTTTTCGGAGCAGTTCTTC. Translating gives CASSLAAPLAGGFSEQFF.

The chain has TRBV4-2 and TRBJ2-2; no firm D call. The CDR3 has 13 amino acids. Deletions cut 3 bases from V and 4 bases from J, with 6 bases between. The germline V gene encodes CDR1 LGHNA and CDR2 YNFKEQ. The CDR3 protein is CASSQTSTGELFF. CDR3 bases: TGTGCCAGCAGCCAGACAAGCACCGGGGAGCTGTTTTTT.

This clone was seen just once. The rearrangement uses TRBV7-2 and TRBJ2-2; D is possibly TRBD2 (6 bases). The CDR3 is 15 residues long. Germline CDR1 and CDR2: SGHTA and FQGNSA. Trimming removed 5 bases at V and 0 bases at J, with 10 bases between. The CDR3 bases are TGTGCCAGCAGCCTGGACTACGCGAACACCGGGGAGCTGTTTTTT. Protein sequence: CASSLDYANTGELFF.

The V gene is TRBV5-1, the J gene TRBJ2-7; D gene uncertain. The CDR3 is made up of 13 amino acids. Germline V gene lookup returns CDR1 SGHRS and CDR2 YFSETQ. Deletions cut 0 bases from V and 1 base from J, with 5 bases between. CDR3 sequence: CASSLAESYEQYF. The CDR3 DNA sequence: TGCGCCAGCAGCTTGGCCGAGTCCTACGAGCAGTACTTC.

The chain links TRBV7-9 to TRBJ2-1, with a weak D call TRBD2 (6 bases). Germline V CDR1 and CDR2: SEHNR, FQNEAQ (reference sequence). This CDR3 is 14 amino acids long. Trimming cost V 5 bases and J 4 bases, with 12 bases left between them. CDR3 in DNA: TGTGCCAGCAGCCCTACCGGGACTTACAATGAGCAGTTCTTC. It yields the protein CASSPTGTYNEQFF. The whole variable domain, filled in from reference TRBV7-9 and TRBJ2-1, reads DTGVSQNPRHKITKRGQNVTFRCDPISEHNRLYWYRQTLGQGPEFLTYFQNEAQLEKSRLLSDRFSAERPKGSFSTLEIQRTEQGDSAMYLCASSPTGTYNEQFFGPGTRLTVL.